This T cell receptor beta chain comes out of a study of T cell clonality in common variable immunodeficiency. The study's findings and limits: Fewer deletions and N-nucleotide insertions were reportedly seen in common variable immunodeficiency TCR beta sequences.

Using immunoSEQ multiplex PCR, the repertoire was profiled, and TCRdb retains in-frame clones only, with some absent. The repertoire yields fewer than 30,000 clones, none seen only once; the top ten contain less than 35%. The CDR3 spans 14 residues. Germline CDR1 and CDR2: LNHDA and SQIVND (reference sequence). With V trimmed by 5 bases and J by 3 bases, 4 bases remained unmatched. This clone was seen only a few times. Its cognate antigen is unknown. The read ends 3 residues shy of where the CDR3 ends; the end is completed using the germline J gene. The sequenced sample consisted of peripheral blood mononuclear cells. The origin of this receptor is a human donor with common variable immunodeficiency. The chain employs TRBV19 and TRBJ1-5; 7 bases map to TRBD1. This CDR3 reads CASSPGTANQPQHF. CDR3 DNA (partial): TGTGCCAGTAGTCCGGGGACAGCCAATCAGCCC.